This T cell receptor (beta chain) was captured by sequencing in a study of blood T cell repertoires in COVID-19 (TCRdb year 2020). Notes on the research overall: Samples from collaborators originated in the United States, Italy and Spain and spanned both the acute and convalescent phases of COVID-19. Samples came from the ongoing ImmuneRACE study (first 160 participants) plus 1,254 subjects from 6 global collaborators. A de-identified subject ID, COVID-19 status, age in years and sex were almost always included in the sample metadata. Where available, HLA class I and class II types were taken from metadata supplied by the sample provider and were not determined by assay-based typing. The repertoires were released in a freely available public database meant as a resource for research on the immune response to SARS-CoV-2. Deeply sampled blood TCRbeta repertoires from subjects exposed to, actively infected with, or recovered from COVID-19 were included in the dataset. The material from the prospective study consisted of cDNA or gDNA derived from T cells, B-cell-depleted T cells, or PBMCs.

One collaborating source in Seattle enrolled patients while the patients were actively infected and followed the patients over time throughout the course of disease. Each collaborating institution followed its own protocols to collect whole blood in K2EDTA tubes. For TCRbeta analysis, collaborators shipped samples in one of three forms: frozen whole blood, isolated PBMCs, or DNA extracted from either of those sample types. TCRbeta CDR3 regions were amplified from genomic DNA using the immunoSEQ Assay, a bias-controlled multiplex PCR. In the source study's methods: The number of nucleated cells in each sample was estimated by amplification of reference gene primers within the assay. To quantify the absolute abundance of each unique TCRbeta CDR3 rearrangement, sequence reads were collapsed and filtered. For each sample, productive Simpson clonality was calculated as the square root of Simpson's diversity index across productive rearrangements. The immuneACCESS repertoire file appears here via TCRdb, limited to in-frame rearrangements. These files lack a portion of the clones; in checked studies, under half of the deficit traces to unresolved V genes, and the cause of the others is not known. V and J calls and clone size are those listed in that table; D and trimming were worked out from the DNA. This sample has roughly 380,000 clones in its table, and 89% of those were observed once. Of the sample, 1.5% to 1.8% falls within the top ten clones.

The germline V gene (reference sequence) supplies CDR1 LNHDA and CDR2 SQIVND. Trimming costs V 8 bases and J 4 bases, and their ends lie 18 bases apart. The CDR3 has 16 amino acids, counting the end cysteine and phenylalanine. Kept here is only the CDR3 DNA, which spans 48 bases and is read in frame from base 1. With respect to this clone: The antigen it binds to is not known. Base qualities are not at hand, and no much larger clone is one base apart.

What the authors observed across the whole study: The quantity of clinical and demographic metadata differed by source and by participant and was supplied without curation.

The sequence came from a woman aged 35 to 49 with COVID-19, enrolled during active disease. The sequence joins TRBV19 to TRBJ1-6; no D gene can be assigned with confidence. Specimen: peripheral blood. The DNA is TGTGCCAGTCCCTGGTGGACTTTAAGTTATAATTCACCCCTCCACTTT. The encoded protein is CASPWWTLSYNSPLHF.